A single sample gave rise to the 11 T cell receptor beta chains below, sequenced in a study of cytomegalovirus exposure and HLA in healthy donors. Assay: immunoSEQ multiplex PCR; the TCRdb copy retains only in-frame clones and omits some. This sample has roughly 150,000 clones, with roughly nine tenths found just once. The sequenced sample consisted of PBMCs. Every receptor here comes from a woman between 18 and 30 years old in good health and CMV-seropositive.

J is TRBJ2-5 and V is TRBV7-2, with D possibly being TRBD1 (5 bases). Germline CDR1 and CDR2: SGHTA and FQGNSA. V dropped 2 bases and J dropped 4 bases, with 8 bases sitting between them. The CDR3 is 13 amino acids. The CDR3 here is CASSLLQGETQYF. Written as DNA, the CDR3 is TGTGCCAGCAGCTTATTGCAGGGAGAGACCCAGTACTTC.

On this clone: Other DNA sequences in the same sample also yield this CDR3. This chain uses TRBV29-1 with TRBJ1-5; D might be TRBD1 (6 bases). The CDR3 totals 13 residues. V lost 5 bases, J lost 7 bases, and 15 bases lay in between. Germline V gene lookup returns CDR1 SQVTM and CDR2 ANQGSEA. CDR3 coding DNA: TGCAGCGTTTTACAGGGTGCGGGCCAGCCCCAGCATTTT. Translating it yields CSVLQGAGQPQHF.

The gene calls are TRBV7-2 and TRBJ2-7; tentatively, D is TRBD1 (6 bases). This CDR3 has 12 amino acids. The germline V and J ends were trimmed by 6 bases and 7 bases, with 13 bases remaining between them. Germline V gives CDR1 SGHTA, CDR2 FQGNSA. The CDR3 loop is CASSRDNLEQYF. DNA for the CDR3: TGTGCCAGCAGTCGGGACAACCTGGAGCAGTACTTC. The whole variable domain, remainder taken from reference TRBV7-2 and TRBJ2-7, is GAGVSQSPSNKVTEKGKDVELRCDPISGHTALYWYRQSLGQGLEFLIYFQGNSAPDKSGLPSDRFSAERTGGSVSTLTIQRTQQEDSAVYLCASSRDNLEQYFGPGTRLTVT.

In this sample, this clone turned up once. The V and J genes are TRBV5-3 and TRBJ2-5, with 11 bases matching TRBD2. TRBV5-3 is noted as an ORF with a role that remains uncertain. CDR3 length: 15 residues. With 8 bases clipped from V and 5 bases from J, the junction kept 11 bases outside the gene matches. DNA of the CDR3: TGTGCCAGCTCCACTAGCGGGAGCGGAAAGGAGACCCAGTACTTC. Translated: CASSTSGSGKETQYF.

The chain joins TRBV6-1 to TRBJ1-5, with D maybe TRBD1 (6 bases). Germline assignment: CDR1 MNHNS and CDR2 SASEGT. The CDR3 extends over 14 amino acids. The V end was cut by 3 bases, the J end by 2 bases, with 8 bases between. The CDR3 reads CASSDAGGNQPQHF. CDR3 sequence (DNA): TGTGCCAGCAGTGACGCAGGGGGCAATCAGCCCCAGCATTTT.

V and J are TRBV5-4 and TRBJ2-3; tentatively, D is TRBD1 (6 bases). Germline V gene lookup returns CDR1 SGHNT and CDR2 YYREEE (reference sequence). This CDR3 region has 17 residues. V gave up 1 base and J gave up 0 bases, with 15 bases separating them. CDR3 protein: CASSLLGGSISTDTQYF. In nucleotides, the CDR3 is TGTGCCAGCAGCTTGCTAGGGGGATCAATTAGCACAGATACGCAGTATTTT.

In this sample, this clone turned up many times. The gene calls are TRBV4-1 and TRBJ1-2; D is perhaps TRBD1 (6 bases). The CDR3 runs 13 residues. Germline CDR1 is MGHRA and CDR2 is YSYEKL. V dropped 4 bases and J dropped 5 bases, with 11 bases sitting between them. This CDR3 reads CASSPGQRYGYTF. In nucleotides, the CDR3 is TGCGCCAGCAGCCCGGGACAACGTTATGGCTACACCTTC.

The rearrangement links TRBV5-1 to TRBJ1-1, with TRBD1 matching over 8 bases. This CDR3 region has 14 residues. Trimming cost V 0 bases and J 3 bases; bases outside gene matches: 1. The germline gives CDR1 SGHRS, CDR2 YFSETQ. Here the CDR3 reads CASSLVTGDTEAFF. The CDR3 DNA reads TGCGCCAGCAGCTTGGTGACAGGGGACACTGAAGCTTTCTTT.

J is TRBJ2-1 and V is TRBV5-1; TRBD2 agrees at 13 bases. With V trimmed by 4 bases and J by 9 bases, 7 bases remained unmatched. The length of the CDR3 is 15 residues. Germline CDR1 is SGHRS and CDR2 is YFSETQ. The CDR3 nucleotides read TGCGCCAGCAGCCTCGGACTAGCGGGAGTCAGTGAGCAGTTCTTC. This gives the protein CASSLGLAGVSEQFF.

The V gene is TRBV27, the J gene TRBJ2-2; D not certain. Between the trimmed V and J ends, which lost 6 bases and 6 bases, there was a span of 14 bases. The germline gives CDR1 MNHEY, CDR2 SMNVEV (reference sequence). CDR3 length equals 14 residues. The CDR3 DNA follows: TGTGCCAGCAGGGGTGGGTCAGGTCCCGGGGAGCTGTTTTTT. Protein: CASRGGSGPGELFF.

The J gene is TRBJ2-7, the V gene TRBV6-1; 11 bases align to TRBD2. This CDR3 comprises 13 residues. Germline trimming cut 6 bases from V and 3 bases from J; bases unmatched to any gene: 1. Germline V lookup: CDR1 MNHNS, CDR2 SASEGT. The CDR3 reads CASRTSGNYEQYF. The CDR3 DNA reads TGTGCCAGCAGGACTAGCGGGAACTACGAGCAGTACTTC.